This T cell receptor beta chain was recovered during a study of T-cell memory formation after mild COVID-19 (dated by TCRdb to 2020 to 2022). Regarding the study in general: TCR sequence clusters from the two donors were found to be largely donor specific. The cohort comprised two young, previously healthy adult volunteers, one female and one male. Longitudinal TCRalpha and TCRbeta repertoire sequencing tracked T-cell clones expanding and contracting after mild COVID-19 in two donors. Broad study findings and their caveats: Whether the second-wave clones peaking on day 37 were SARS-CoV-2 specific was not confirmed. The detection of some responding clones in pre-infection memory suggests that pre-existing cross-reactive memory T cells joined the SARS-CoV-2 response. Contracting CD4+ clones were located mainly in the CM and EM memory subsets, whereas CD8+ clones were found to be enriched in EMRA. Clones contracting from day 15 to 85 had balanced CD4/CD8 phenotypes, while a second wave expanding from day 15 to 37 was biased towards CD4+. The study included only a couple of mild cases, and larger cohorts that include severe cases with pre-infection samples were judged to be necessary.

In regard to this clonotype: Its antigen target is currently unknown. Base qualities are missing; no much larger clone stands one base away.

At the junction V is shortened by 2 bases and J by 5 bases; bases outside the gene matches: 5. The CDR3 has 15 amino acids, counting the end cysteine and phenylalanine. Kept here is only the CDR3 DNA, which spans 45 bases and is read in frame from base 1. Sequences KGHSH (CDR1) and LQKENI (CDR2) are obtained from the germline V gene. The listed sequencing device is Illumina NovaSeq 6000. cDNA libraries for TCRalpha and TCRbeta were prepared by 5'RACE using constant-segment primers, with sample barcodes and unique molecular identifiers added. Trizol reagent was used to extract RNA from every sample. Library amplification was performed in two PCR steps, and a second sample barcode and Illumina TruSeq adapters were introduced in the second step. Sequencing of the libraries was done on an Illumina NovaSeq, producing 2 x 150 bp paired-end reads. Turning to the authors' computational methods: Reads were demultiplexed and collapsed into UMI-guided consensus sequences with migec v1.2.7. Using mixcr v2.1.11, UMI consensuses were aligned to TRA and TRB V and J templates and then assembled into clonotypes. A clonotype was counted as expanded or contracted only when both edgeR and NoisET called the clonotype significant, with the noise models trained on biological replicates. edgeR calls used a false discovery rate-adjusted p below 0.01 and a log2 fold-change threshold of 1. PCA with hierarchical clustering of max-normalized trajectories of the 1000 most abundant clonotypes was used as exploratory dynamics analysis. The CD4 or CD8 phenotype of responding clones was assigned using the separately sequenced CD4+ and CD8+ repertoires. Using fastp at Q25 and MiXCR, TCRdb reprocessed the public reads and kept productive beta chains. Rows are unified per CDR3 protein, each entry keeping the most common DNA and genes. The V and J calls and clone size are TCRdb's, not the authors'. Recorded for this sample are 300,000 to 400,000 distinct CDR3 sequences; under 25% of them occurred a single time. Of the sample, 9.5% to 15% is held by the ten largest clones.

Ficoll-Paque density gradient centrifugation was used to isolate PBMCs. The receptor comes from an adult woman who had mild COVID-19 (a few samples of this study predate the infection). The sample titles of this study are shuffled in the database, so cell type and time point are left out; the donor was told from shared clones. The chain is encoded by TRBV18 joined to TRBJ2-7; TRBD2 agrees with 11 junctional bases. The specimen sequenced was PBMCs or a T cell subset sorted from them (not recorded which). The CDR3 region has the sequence CASSPGTSGLNEQYF. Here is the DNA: TGTGCCAGCTCACCAGGGACTAGCGGCTTGAACGAGCAGTACTTC.